This T cell receptor beta chain stems from a study of T cell repertoires in cytomegalovirus infection. With 7 bases clipped from V and 4 bases from J, the junction kept 4 bases outside the gene matches. The CDR3 length is 13 residues. The sample holds a few counts of this clonotype. Its antigen is still unknown. A single record per CDR3 protein comes from TCRdb applying MiXCR to the reads. There are 450,000 to 650,000 distinct CDR3 sequences in the sample; 40% occur only once, and roughly 50% lies in the top ten. This TCR derives from a human donor in good health (CMV status not recorded). Some clones in this sample may be carry-over from other donors' samples. The rearrangement joins TRBV12-3 or TRBV12-4 to TRBJ1-2; TRBD1 agrees at 9 bases. The sample consisted of cultured PBMCs, taken from culture after CMV antigen stimulation. This CDR3 reads CASNGQGSYGYTF. The DNA of the CDR3 is TGTGCCAGCAACGGACAGGGGTCCTATGGCTACACCTTC.